This entry is about one T cell receptor (beta chain). The data stem from a study of graft-versus-host responses after intestinal transplantation. Study-wide background: Once they had received anti-thymocyte globulin induction, all recipients took tacrolimus and steroids for approximately 3 years.

The CDR3 extends over 14 amino acids. Germline CDR1 is LNHNV and CDR2 is YYDKDF (reference sequence). Trimming took 0 bases from V and 0 from J, leaving 5 bases between them. To release intraepithelial and lamina propria lymphocytes, the graft tissue was processed. Libraries were prepared by immunoSEQ multiplex PCR; TCRdb keeps only in-frame clonotypes and omits some of them. The table lists 25,000 to 30,000 clones, around 83% of them singletons, with approximately 2.8% in the top ten. The sequence was obtained from a human patient who received an intestinal transplant, so some T cells may come from the graft donor. The material sequenced was ileum tissue, taken 98 days after intestinal transplantation. The chain employs TRBV15 and TRBJ1-1; D unresolved. CDR3 nucleotides: TGTGCCACCAGCAGAGATCTGGTGAACACTGAAGCTTTCTTT. This sequence encodes CATSRDLVNTEAFF.